What follows describes a single T cell receptor (beta chain). This sample was included in a study of T cell responses to AZD1222 COVID-19 vaccine. The method was immunoSEQ multiplex PCR; TCRdb's version includes in-frame clones alone and lacks a portion of them. The data contain roughly 70,000 clones, 75% to 95% of them seen just once; the ten biggest clones take up approximately 6.3%. Trimming cost V 5 bases and J 0 bases; bases outside gene matches: 3. The CDR3 spans 15 residues. Germline CDR1 SGHDT, CDR2 YYEEEE. This rearrangement joins TRBV5-6 to TRBJ2-1; 9 nucleotides agree with TRBD2. This sequence was found in an adult who received the MenACWY meningococcal vaccine as a control. The specimen was peripheral blood, collected 28 days after the second dose of the MenACWY control vaccine. CDR3 DNA: TGTGCCAGCAGAGTGACTAGCGGCTCCTACAATGAGCAGTTCTTC. This codes for CASRVTSGSYNEQFF.